The rows below give T cell receptor beta chains drawn from one sample of a study of T cells in Graves' hyperthyroidism and ophthalmopathy. TCRdb called the multiplex PCR reads again in MiXCR, with one record for every CDR3 protein. Of about 360,000 distinct CDR3 sequences listed, about 13% are singletons. Sequenced sample: blood. Receptors originate from a woman in her late teens or twenties with Graves' hyperthyroidism. Both conserved end residues are part of each CDR3. D genes are given only for firm matches. Some rows have no size entry. The others give once, few or many, or a class for an expanded clone.

TRBV7-3	.	many	TRBJ2-2	TGTGCCAGCAGCTTAACGCTAGGGACCGGGGAGCTGTTTTTT	CASSLTLGTGELFF
TRBV3-1	.	few	TRBJ2-6	TGTGCCAGCAGCCAAGTGCTACCGAGCTCTGGGGCCAACGTCCTGACTTTC	CASSQVLPSSGANVLTF
TRBV28	.	many	TRBJ2-7	TGTGCCAGCAGTTTACAGGGGCCCGAGCAGTACTTC	CASSLQGPEQYF
TRBV4-3	.	few	TRBJ2-5	TGCGCCAGCAGCCAAGATAGGGCCTACCAAGAGACCCAGTACTTC	CASSQDRAYQETQYF
TRBV25-1	TRBD1	.	TRBJ1-1	TGTGCCAGCAGTGACCCGGGACAGGGGAACACTGAAGCTTTCTTT	CASSDPGQGNTEAFF
TRBV2	.	many	TRBJ1-1	TGTGCCGAGAAAACGGAGGTGAACACTGAAGCTTTCTTT	CAEKTEVNTEAFF
TRBV2	TRBD2	many	TRBJ2-5	TGTGCCAGCACCCGACTAGCCCGGGTCGGGGAGACCCAGTACTTC	CASTRLARVGETQYF
TRBV28	TRBD1	many	TRBJ2-3	TGTGCCAGCAGCCGGCCGCGACAGGGGCGCACAGATACGCAGTATTTT	CASSRPRQGRTDTQYF
TRBV7-2	.	few	TRBJ2-4	TGTGCCAGCAGCTTAACTTCCGGGGGAGTAGCCAAAAACATTCAGCACTTC	CASSLTSGGVAKNIQHF
TRBV20-1	.	.	TRBJ2-7	TGCAGTGCCGGTTGGGGGGACTACGAGCAGTACTTC	CSAGWGDYEQYF
TRBV11-2	.	many	TRBJ2-7	TGTGCCAGCAGCGCCTGGGAAACAGGGCAGTACTTC	CASSAWETGQYF
TRBV5-1	.	many	TRBJ2-7	TGCGCCAGCAGCTTTGAATCCGGGACGGCTACCTACGAGCAGTACTTC	CASSFESGTATYEQYF
TRBV28	.	many	TRBJ1-2	TGTGCCAGCACGGATGAGTATGGCTACACCTTC	CASTDEYGYTF
TRBV3-1	.	many	TRBJ2-1	TGTGCCAGCAGCCAAGACTATCCATACAATGAGCAGTTCTTC	CASSQDYPYNEQFF
TRBV18	.	many	TRBJ1-2	TGTGCCAGCTCACCCAGCCAGGCCTCAGCTAACTATGGCTACACCTTC	CASSPSQASANYGYTF
TRBV28	.	few	TRBJ2-3	TGTGCCAGCAGTTTGCCGAGCACAGATGCGCAGTATTTT	CASSLPSTDAQYF
TRBV7-2	TRBD1	many	TRBJ2-7	TGTGCCAGCAGCACGGGACAGGGAAAGAACGAGCAGTACTTC	CASSTGQGKNEQYF
TRBV29-1	TRBD1	many	TRBJ1-1	TGCAGCGTTGAACCGACAGGGGTTAGGACTGAAGCTTTCTTT	CSVEPTGVRTEAFF
TRBV20-1	TRBD2	many	TRBJ2-7	TGCAGTGCTCCACTAGCGGGAGGCGGATACGAGCAGTACTTC	CSAPLAGGGYEQYF
TRBV7-8	.	many	TRBJ2-7	TGTGCCAGCAGCCCTCTCCGTCTAATTACCTACGAGCAGTACTTC	CASSPLRLITYEQYF
TRBV6-2/TRBV6-3	.	few	TRBJ2-5	TGTGCCAGCAGTGGGACCTTTAAAGAGACCCAGTACTTC	CASSGTFKETQYF
TRBV9	.	many	TRBJ2-1	TGTGCCAGCAGCCCTCAAGTCGGTTTCTCCTACAATGAGCAGTTCTTC	CASSPQVGFSYNEQFF
TRBV2	.	many	TRBJ2-5	TGTGCCAGCAGTCCGACTTTGAAAGAGACCCAGTACTTC	CASSPTLKETQYF
TRBV11-2	.	.	TRBJ2-7	TGTGCCAGCAGCTTGTACCGACATGAGTACGGCGAGCAGTACTTC	CASSLYRHEYGEQYF
TRBV19	.	.	TRBJ1-6	TGTGCCAGTAGTGTCCGGACGGATTTACCTTCACCCCTCCACTTT	CASSVRTDLPSPLHF
TRBV11-2	.	many	TRBJ2-7	TGTGCCAGCAGCTCAAAGGGACCCAACTACGAGCAGTACTTC	CASSSKGPNYEQYF
TRBV7-9	.	many	TRBJ2-5	TGTGCCAGCAGGGCCAGGGGACCCAGTGTTGGGGAGACCCAGTACTTC	CASRARGPSVGETQYF
TRBV5-8	.	few	TRBJ1-2	TGTGCCAGCAGCTCCTTCTGGGGGGCAGCTAACTATGGCTACACCTTC	CASSSFWGAANYGYTF
TRBV6-1	TRBD1	many	TRBJ1-2	TGTGCCAGCAGGGGAGGGGACAGTCGAAACTATGGCTACACCTTC	CASRGGDSRNYGYTF
TRBV24-1	.	few	TRBJ2-1	TGTGCCACCACTTCTGGGGACGGCAATGAGCAGTTCTTC	CATTSGDGNEQFF
TRBV6-2/TRBV6-3	TRBD2	.	TRBJ2-1	TGTGCCAGCAGTTACGGAGGCGGGGGGACCTACAATGAGCAGTTCTTC	CASSYGGGGTYNEQFF
TRBV14	.	few	TRBJ2-2	TGTGCCAGCAGCCAAGCCCCAACGCCCGGGGAGCTGTTTTTT	CASSQAPTPGELFF
TRBV7-9	.	many	TRBJ1-2	TGTGCCAGCAGCTTAGACAGGAATAGCTATGGCTACACCTTC	CASSLDRNSYGYTF
TRBV9	TRBD1	few	TRBJ1-6	TGTGCCAGCAGCCCTCCCGGGACAGGGGGTGTTAATTCACCCCTCCACTTT	CASSPPGTGGVNSPLHF
TRBV28	TRBD2	many	TRBJ2-3	TGTGCCAGCATAACCGGGACTAGCGCGGGGGATACGCAGTATTTT	CASITGTSAGDTQYF
TRBV25-1	.	.	TRBJ1-2	TGTGCCAGCAGTGGTAGACAGACACTAAACTATGGCTACACCTTC	CASSGRQTLNYGYTF
TRBV12-3/TRBV12-4	.	many	TRBJ1-5	TGTGTCAGCAGCCTGACGTCCCACAATCAGCCCCAGCATTTT	CVSSLTSHNQPQHF
TRBV7-8	TRBD2	many	TRBJ2-5	TGTGCCAGCAGCCCTCTAGCGGTTAGACAAGAGACCCAGTACTTC	CASSPLAVRQETQYF
TRBV28	.	many	TRBJ1-2	TGTGCCAGCAGTCCCCTGACAGTTCCCGGGGGCTACACCTTC	CASSPLTVPGGYTF
TRBV3-2	.	many	TRBJ2-2	TGTGCCAGCAGCCAAGGCCAGGGGGAGGGGAACACCGGGGAGCTGTTTTTT	CASSQGQGEGNTGELFF
TRBV6-1	TRBD2	many	TRBJ2-7	TGTGCCAGCAGTGAAAGAACTAGCGGGATCAACGAGCAGTACTTC	CASSERTSGINEQYF
TRBV6-2/TRBV6-3	.	many	TRBJ1-2	TGTGCCAGCAGTTATAGCGGAACAGCTCATGGCTACACCTTC	CASSYSGTAHGYTF
TRBV24-1	TRBD2	.	TRBJ2-3	TGTGCCACCAGTGATATAGCGGGGGGGTATACAGATACGCAGTATTTT	CATSDIAGGYTDTQYF
TRBV19	.	.	TRBJ2-1	TGTGCCAGTAGTATTCCTACTAGCACTAAAAATGAGCAGTTCTTC	CASSIPTSTKNEQFF
TRBV28	.	many	TRBJ2-3	TGTGCCAGCGACCCGGGTTGGGAGGTCGGCACAGATACGCAGTATTTT	CASDPGWEVGTDTQYF
TRBV28	.	many	TRBJ1-6	TGTGCCAGCAGTCACAGGGTCCATAATTCACCCCTCCACTTT	CASSHRVHNSPLHF
TRBV9	.	.	TRBJ2-2	TGTGCCAGCAGCGTAGCACCGACAGGGAGGGGGGAGCTGTTTTTT	CASSVAPTGRGELFF
TRBV29-1	.	many	TRBJ2-1	TGCAGCGTCCGAACACCTACTAGTCTCAATGAGCAGTTCTTC	CSVRTPTSLNEQFF
TRBV5-6	.	.	TRBJ2-3	TGTGCCAGCAGCTTGTTGGTCTGGGGCACAGATACGCAGTATTTT	CASSLLVWGTDTQYF
TRBV25-1	.	few	TRBJ1-1	TGTGCCAGCAGGAGGGCAGTGGAAGCTTTCTTT	CASRRAVEAFF
TRBV15	TRBD1	many	TRBJ1-2	TGTGCCACCAGCAGGGAATTGGGACTGGGACAGGGGAATGGCTATGGCTACACCTTC	CATSRELGLGQGNGYGYTF
TRBV5-1	.	many	TRBJ1-2	TGCGCCAGCAGCTTGGCGCCTCTATTAACAGATTCTAACTATGGCTACACCTTC	CASSLAPLLTDSNYGYTF
TRBV9	.	.	TRBJ2-1	TGTGCCAGCAGCGTAGGGGGATACGAGCAGTTCTTC	CASSVGGYEQFF
TRBV12-3/TRBV12-4	TRBD2	.	TRBJ2-3	TGTGCCGGCAGTAGCCTCCTCGGGACTAGCGGGGGGGACGGCACAGATACGCAGTATTTT	CAGSSLLGTSGGDGTDTQYF
TRBV28	.	many	TRBJ1-4	TGTGCCACCTTAGCAACTAATGAAAAACTGTTTTTT	CATLATNEKLFF
TRBV5-1	.	.	TRBJ1-5	TGCGCCAGCAGCTTGGGAGACGGAGTACAGCCCCAGCATTTT	CASSLGDGVQPQHF
TRBV7-8	.	.	TRBJ2-3	TGTGCCAGCAGCTACCGGACTCAAGATACGCAGTATTTT	CASSYRTQDTQYF
TRBV19	.	.	TRBJ2-6	TGTGCCAGTAATAAAGGGGGGTCCCTATTATTCTCTGGGGCCAACGTCCTGACTTTC	CASNKGGSLLFSGANVLTF